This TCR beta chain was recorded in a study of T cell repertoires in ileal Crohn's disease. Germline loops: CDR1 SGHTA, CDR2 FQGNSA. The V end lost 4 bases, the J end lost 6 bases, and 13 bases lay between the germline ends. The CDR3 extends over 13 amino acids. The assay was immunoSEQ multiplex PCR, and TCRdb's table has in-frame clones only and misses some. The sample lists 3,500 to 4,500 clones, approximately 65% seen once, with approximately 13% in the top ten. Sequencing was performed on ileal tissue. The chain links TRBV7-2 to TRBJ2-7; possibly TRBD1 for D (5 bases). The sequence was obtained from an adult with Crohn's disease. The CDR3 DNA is TGTGCCAGCAGCTACAAACCCGACAGCGAGCAGTACTTC. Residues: CASSYKPDSEQYF.